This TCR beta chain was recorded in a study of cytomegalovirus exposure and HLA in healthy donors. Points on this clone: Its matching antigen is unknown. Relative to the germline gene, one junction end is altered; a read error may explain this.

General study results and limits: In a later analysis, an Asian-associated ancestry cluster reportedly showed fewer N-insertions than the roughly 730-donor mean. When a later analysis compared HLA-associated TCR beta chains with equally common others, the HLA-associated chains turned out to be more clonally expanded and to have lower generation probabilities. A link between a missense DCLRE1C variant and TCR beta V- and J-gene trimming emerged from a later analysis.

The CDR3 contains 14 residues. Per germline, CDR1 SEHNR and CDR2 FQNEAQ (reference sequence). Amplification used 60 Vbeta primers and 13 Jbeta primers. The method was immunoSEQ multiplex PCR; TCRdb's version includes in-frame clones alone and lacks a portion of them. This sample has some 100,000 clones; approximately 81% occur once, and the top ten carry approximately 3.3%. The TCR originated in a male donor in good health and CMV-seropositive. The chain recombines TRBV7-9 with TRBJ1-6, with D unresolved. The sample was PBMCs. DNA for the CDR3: TGTGCCAGCAGCATAGCGGCGGTAAATTCACCCCTCCACTTT. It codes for CASSIAAVNSPLHF.